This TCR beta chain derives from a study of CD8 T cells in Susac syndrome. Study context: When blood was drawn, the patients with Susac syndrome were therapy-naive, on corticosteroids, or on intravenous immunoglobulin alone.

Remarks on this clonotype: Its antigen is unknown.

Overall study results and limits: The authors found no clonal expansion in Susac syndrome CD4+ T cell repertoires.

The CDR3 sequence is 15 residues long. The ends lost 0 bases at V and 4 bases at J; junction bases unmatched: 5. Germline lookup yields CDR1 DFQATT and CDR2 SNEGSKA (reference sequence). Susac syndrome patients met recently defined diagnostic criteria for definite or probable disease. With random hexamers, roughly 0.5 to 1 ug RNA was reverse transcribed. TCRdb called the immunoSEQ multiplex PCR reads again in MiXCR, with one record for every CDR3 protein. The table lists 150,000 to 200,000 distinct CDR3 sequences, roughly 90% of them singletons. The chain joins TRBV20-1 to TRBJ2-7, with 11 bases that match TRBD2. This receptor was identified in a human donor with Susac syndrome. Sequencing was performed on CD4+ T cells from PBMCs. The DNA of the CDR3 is TGCAGTGCTAGAGATTCGGCTAGCGGGAGGTACGAGCAGTACTTC. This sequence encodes CSARDSASGRYEQYF.